Ten or more counts support the clone carrying this T cell receptor (beta chain). Its antigen is undetermined. This CDR3 has 12 amino acids. Deletions cut 2 bases from V and 7 bases from J, with 6 bases between. CDR1 is SGHTA and CDR2 is FQGNSA in the germline V gene. The record originates from a study of prognosis after radiotherapy for stage I lung cancer. Study-wide results and caveats: Reportedly, metastasis status was linked to differences in TRBV and TRBJ usage frequencies.

The TCR beta CDR3 region was amplified from genomic DNA, with two rounds of multiplex PCR being used for the amplification. Gene-specific primers for each TRBV and TRBJ gene drove first-round PCR. For its second round, the PCR relied on universal primers. TCRdb used MiXCR to reprocess the multiplex PCR reads, holding one entry per CDR3 protein. The sample yields 10,000 to 15,000 distinct CDR3 sequences, 43% seen once. This clonotype was sampled from a donor of 50 years or more with non-small cell lung cancer. This sequence joins TRBV7-2 and TRBJ2-1; D not resolved. This specimen was PBMCs, taken before or after stereotactic body radiation therapy (not recorded which). Here the CDR3 reads CASSLSMNEQFF. CDR3 bases: TGTGCCAGCAGCTTATCGATGAATGAGCAGTTCTTC.